This T cell receptor (beta chain) stems from a study of blood T cell repertoires in COVID-19. In the source study's methods: Researchers report that nucleated cell counts were estimated from reference gene primer amplification. Sequencing was performed with immunoSEQ multiplex PCR; in TCRdb, only in-frame clones are kept and a portion is missing. V, J and clone size derive from that table, while D and trimming were established from the DNA sequence. Of about 150,000 clones listed, about 85% are singletons. CDR3 size: 15 residues. Losses at the gene ends were 2 bases for V and 1 base for J; bases not matched to a gene: 4. Germline values: CDR1 MNHEY, CDR2 SVGEGT.

The V call is TRBV6-2 or TRBV6-3, the J call TRBJ2-5, with 7 bases identical to TRBD1. The TCR sequence derives from a woman aged 40 to 49 who had been exposed to COVID-19. The sample consisted of PBMCs or T cells enriched from blood (not recorded which). The CDR3, as DNA: TGTGCCAGCAGTTACGGCGACAGGGTCCAAGAGACCCAGTACTTC. It encodes CASSYGDRVQETQYF.